Below, one T cell receptor (beta chain) is given with its context. Its cognate antigen is unknown. TCR alpha and beta CDR3 regions were amplified from RNA using iRepertoire nested multiplex PCR. One-step reverse transcription and amplification started from approximately 100-400 ng of tissue mRNA or PBMC total RNA. TCRdb re-analysed the multiplex PCR reads in MiXCR, keeping a single row per CDR3 protein. The sample has approximately 110,000 distinct CDR3 sequences, less than 30% seen once. This specimen belongs to a study of glioma-infiltrating T cells. General observations from the study: Only very few CDR3 sequences appeared in both tissue and blood. Tissue-blood divergence was below expectation in non-neoplastic patients, above in gliomas.

This CDR3 is built from 12 residues. Germline loops: CDR1 GTSNPN, CDR2 SVGIG (reference sequence). Trimming pared 8 bases from V and 3 bases from J, leaving 13 bases between. The clonotype originates from a human donor with low-grade glioma or glioblastoma, undergoing nonglioma brain surgery, or in good health (not recorded which). The genes are TRBV30 and TRBJ2-5, with no clear D. Sequencing input: glioma tissue, nonneoplastic brain tissue, or PBMCs (not recorded which). The CDR3 here is CATSRREETQYF. The CDR3 region has the DNA TGTGCCACTTCACGGAGAGAAGAGACCCAGTACTTC.